Given below is one TCR beta chain in context. TCRdb's copy holds only in-frame clones and misses some; the assay was immunoSEQ multiplex PCR. The sample carries 84,000 or so clones, 85% to 95% recorded once. This specimen belongs to a study of T cell changes during pregnancy in multiple sclerosis. This CDR3 spans 15 amino acids. With V trimmed by 0 bases and J by 7 bases, 8 bases remained unmatched. Germline lookup yields CDR1 SQVTM and CDR2 ANQGSEA. The chain links TRBV29-1 to TRBJ2-1, with TRBD2 identical over 8 bases. This specimen was peripheral blood, taken in the third trimester of pregnancy. The TCR originated in a female donor with multiple sclerosis, enrolled in a pregnancy study. CDR3 sequence reads: CSVEDGRGALNEQFF. CDR3 nucleotides: TGCAGCGTTGAAGATGGGCGGGGGGCTCTTAATGAGCAGTTCTTC.